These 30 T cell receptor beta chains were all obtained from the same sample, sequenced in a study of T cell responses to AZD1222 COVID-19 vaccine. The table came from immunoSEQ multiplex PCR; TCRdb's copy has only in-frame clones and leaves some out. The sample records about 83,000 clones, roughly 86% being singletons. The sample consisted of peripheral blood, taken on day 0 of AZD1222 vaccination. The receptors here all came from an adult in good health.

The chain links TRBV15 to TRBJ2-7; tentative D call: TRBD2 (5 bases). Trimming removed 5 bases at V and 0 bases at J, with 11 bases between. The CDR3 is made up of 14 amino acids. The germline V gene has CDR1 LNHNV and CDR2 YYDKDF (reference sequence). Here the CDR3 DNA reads TGTGCCACCAGCCGGGGTGGGAGCTCCTACGAGCAGTACTTC. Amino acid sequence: CATSRGGSSYEQYF.

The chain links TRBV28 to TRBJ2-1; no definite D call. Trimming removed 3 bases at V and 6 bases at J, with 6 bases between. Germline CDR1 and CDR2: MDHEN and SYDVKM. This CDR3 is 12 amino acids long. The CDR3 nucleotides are TGTGCCAGCAGTTTTACCATCAATGAGCAGTTCTTC. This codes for CASSFTINEQFF.

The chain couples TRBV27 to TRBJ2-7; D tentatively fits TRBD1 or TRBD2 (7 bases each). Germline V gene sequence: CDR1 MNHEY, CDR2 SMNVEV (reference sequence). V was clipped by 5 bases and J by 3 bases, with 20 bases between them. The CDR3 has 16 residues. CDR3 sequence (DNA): TGTGCCAGCAGTCCCCCAGGGGGGGGACTGAGCTACGAGCAGTACTTC. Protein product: CASSPPGGGLSYEQYF.

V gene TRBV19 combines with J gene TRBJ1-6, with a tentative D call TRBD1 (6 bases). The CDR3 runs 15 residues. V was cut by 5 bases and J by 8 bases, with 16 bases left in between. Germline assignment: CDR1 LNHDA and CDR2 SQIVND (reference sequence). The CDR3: CASSVSGTTDSPLHF. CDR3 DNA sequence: TGTGCCAGTAGTGTCTCCGGGACAACGGATTCACCCCTCCACTTT.

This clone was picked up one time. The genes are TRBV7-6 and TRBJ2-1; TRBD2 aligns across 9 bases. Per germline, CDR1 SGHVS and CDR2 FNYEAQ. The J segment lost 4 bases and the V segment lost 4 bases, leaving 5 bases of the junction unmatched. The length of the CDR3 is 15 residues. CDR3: CASSYSGSGYNEQFF. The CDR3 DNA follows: TGTGCCAGCAGCTATAGCGGGAGTGGGTACAATGAGCAGTTCTTC.

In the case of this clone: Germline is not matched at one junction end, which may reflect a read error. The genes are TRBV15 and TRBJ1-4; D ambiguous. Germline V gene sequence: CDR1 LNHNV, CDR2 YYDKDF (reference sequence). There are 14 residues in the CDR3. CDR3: CATSRDPRTEILFF. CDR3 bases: TGTGCCACCAGCAGAGATCCTAGGACGGAAATACTGTTTTTT.

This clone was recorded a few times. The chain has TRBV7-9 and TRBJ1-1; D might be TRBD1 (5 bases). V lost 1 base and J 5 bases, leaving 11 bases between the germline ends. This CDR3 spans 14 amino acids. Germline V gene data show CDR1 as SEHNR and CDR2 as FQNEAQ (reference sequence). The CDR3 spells CASSLGPGETEAFF. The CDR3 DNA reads TGTGCCAGCAGCTTAGGGCCGGGGGAAACTGAAGCTTTCTTT.

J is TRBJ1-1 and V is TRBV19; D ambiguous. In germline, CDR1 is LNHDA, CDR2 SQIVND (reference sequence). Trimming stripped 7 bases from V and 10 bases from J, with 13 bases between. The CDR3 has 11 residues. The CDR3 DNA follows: TGTGCCAGTACCACAATGGTGGGAGCTTTCTTT. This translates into CASTTMVGAFF.

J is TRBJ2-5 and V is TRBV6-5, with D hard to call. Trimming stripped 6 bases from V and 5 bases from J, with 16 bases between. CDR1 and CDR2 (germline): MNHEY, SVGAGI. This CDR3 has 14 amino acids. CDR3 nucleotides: TGTGCCAGCAGCCACACGGCACGTTGGGAGACCCAGTACTTC. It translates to CASSHTARWETQYF.

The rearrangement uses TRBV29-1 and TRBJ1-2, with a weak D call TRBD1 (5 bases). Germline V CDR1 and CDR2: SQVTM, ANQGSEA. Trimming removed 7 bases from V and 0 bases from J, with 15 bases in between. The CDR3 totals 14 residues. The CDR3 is CSGHSGAANYGYTF. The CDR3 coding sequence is TGCAGCGGCCACTCCGGGGCCGCTAACTATGGCTACACCTTC.

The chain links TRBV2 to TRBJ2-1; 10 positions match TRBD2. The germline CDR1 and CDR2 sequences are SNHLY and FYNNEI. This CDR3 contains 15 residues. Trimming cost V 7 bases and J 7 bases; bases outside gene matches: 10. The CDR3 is CASTSGSIPVNEQFF. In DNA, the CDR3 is TGTGCCAGCACTAGCGGGAGCATCCCGGTGAATGAGCAGTTCTTC. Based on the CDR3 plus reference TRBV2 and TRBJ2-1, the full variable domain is EPEVTQTPSHQVTQMGQEVILRCVPISNHLYFYWYRQILGQKVEFLVSFYNNEISEKSEIFDDQFSVERPDGSNFTLKIRSTKLEDSAMYFCASTSGSIPVNEQFFGPGTRLTVL.

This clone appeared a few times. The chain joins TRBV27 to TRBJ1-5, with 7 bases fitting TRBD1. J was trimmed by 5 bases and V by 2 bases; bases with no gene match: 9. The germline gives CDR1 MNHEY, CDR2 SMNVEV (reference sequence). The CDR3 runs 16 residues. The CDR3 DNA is TGTGCCAGCAGTTTAGGTATGGGCAGGGGGGATCAGCCCCAGCATTTT. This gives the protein CASSLGMGRGDQPQHF.

CDR3 region: CATSDLLGLDTQYF. CDR3 nucleotide sequence: TGTGCCACCAGTGATTTGCTCGGGTTGGATACGCAGTATTTT. The chain joins TRBV24-1 to TRBJ2-3; no definite D call. V was trimmed by 0 bases and J by 6 bases, leaving 9 bases between them. This CDR3 spans 14 amino acids. Germline CDR1 is KGHDR and CDR2 is SFDVKD.

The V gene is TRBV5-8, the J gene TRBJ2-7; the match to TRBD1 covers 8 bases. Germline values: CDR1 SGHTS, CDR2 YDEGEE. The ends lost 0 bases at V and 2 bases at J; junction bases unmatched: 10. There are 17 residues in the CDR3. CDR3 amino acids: CASSLEVGTGIAYEQYF. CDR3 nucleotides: TGTGCCAGCAGCTTGGAGGTCGGGACAGGTATCGCCTACGAGCAGTACTTC.

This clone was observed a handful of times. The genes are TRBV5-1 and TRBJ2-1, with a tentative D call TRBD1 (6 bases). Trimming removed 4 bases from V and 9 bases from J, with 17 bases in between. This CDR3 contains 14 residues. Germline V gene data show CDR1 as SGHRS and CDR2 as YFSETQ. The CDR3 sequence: CASSPALQGVEQFF. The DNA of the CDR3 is TGCGCCAGCAGCCCGGCTTTACAGGGCGTTGAGCAGTTCTTC.

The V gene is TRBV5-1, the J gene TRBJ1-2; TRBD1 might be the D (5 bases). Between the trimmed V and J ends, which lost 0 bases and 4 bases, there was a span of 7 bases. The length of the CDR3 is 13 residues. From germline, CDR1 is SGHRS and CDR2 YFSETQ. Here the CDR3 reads CASSLVGTYGYTF. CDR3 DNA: TGCGCCAGCAGCTTGGTGGGGACCTATGGCTACACCTTC.

The CDR3 DNA sequence: TGCAGCGTTGAAGGAGACGGGGCATCCCAGTTCTTC. This codes for CSVEGDGASQFF. V usage is TRBV29-1 and J usage is TRBJ2-1; D is possibly TRBD1 or TRBD2 (5 bases each). Trimming removed 1 base at V and 13 bases at J, with 14 bases between. Germline values: CDR1 SQVTM, CDR2 ANQGSEA. The CDR3 is 12 residues long.

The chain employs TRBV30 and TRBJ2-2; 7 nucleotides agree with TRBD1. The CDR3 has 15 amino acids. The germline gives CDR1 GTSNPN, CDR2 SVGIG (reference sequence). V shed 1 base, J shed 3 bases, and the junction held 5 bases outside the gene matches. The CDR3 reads CAWSGGTGDTGELFF. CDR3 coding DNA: TGTGCCTGGAGTGGGGGTACAGGGGACACCGGGGAGCTGTTTTTT.

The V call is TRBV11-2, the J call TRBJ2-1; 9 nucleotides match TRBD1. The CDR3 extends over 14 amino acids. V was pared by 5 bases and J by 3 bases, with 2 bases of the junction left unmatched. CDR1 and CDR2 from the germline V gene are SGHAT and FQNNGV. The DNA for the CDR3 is TGTGCCAGCAGCCTGGACAGGGGCTACAATGAGCAGTTCTTC. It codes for CASSLDRGYNEQFF.

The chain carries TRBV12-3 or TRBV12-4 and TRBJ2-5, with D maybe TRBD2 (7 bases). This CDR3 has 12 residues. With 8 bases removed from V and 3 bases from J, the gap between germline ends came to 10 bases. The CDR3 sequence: CASGRGEETQYF. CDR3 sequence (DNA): TGTGCCAGCGGGAGGGGGGAAGAGACCCAGTACTTC.

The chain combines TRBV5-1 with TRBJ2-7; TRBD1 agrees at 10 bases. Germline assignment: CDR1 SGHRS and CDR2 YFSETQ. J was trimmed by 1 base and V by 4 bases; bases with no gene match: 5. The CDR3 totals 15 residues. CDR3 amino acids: CASSQTGGFSYEQYF. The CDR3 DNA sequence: TGCGCCAGCAGCCAGACAGGGGGCTTTTCCTACGAGCAGTACTTC.

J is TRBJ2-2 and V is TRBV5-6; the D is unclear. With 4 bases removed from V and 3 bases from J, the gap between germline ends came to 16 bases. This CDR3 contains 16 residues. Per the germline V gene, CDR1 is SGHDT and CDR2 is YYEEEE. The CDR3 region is CASSSRWGLDTGELFF. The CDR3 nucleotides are TGTGCCAGCAGCAGTCGATGGGGTTTGGACACCGGGGAGCTGTTTTTT.

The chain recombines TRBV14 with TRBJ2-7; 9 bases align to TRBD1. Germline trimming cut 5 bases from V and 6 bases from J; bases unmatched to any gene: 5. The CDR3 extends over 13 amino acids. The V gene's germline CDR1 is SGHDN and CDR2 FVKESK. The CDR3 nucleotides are TGTGCCAGCAGCTGGACAGGGGAAGGCGAGCAGTACTTC. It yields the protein CASSWTGEGEQYF.

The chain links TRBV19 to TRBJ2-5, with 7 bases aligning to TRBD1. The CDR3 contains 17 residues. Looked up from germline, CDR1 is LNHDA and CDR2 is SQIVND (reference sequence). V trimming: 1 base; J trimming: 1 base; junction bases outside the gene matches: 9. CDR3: CASSIGRDSLIQETQYF. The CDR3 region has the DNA TGTGCCAGTAGTATAGGAAGGGACAGCCTCATCCAAGAGACCCAGTACTTC.

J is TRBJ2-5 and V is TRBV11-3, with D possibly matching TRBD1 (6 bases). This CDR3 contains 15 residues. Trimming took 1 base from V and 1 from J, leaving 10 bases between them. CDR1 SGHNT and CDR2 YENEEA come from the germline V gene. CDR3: CASSLGTARQETQYF. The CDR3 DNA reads TGTGCCAGCAGCTTAGGGACAGCCCGCCAAGAGACCCAGTACTTC.

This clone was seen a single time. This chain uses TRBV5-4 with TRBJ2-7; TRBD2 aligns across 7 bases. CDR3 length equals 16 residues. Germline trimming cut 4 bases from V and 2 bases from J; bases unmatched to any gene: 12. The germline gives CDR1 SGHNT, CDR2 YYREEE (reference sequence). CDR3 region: CASSPGGGSVPYEQYF. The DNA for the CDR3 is TGTGCCAGCAGCCCTGGAGGCGGGAGCGTCCCCTACGAGCAGTACTTC.

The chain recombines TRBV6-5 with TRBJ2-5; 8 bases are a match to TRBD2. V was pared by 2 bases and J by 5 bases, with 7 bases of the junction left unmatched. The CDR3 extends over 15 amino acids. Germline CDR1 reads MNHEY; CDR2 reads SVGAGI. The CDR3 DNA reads TGTGCCAGCAGTTACGGACTAGCTAAATCGGAGACCCAGTACTTC. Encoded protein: CASSYGLAKSETQYF.

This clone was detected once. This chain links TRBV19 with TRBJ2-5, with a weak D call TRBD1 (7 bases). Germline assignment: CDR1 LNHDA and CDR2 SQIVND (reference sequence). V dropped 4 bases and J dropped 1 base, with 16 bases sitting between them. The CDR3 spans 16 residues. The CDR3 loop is CASSKFPGGGQETQYF. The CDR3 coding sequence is TGTGCCAGTAGTAAATTTCCAGGGGGAGGCCAAGAGACCCAGTACTTC.

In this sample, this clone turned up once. The CDR3 nucleotides are TGTGCCAGCAGCTTAGATCTAACAGTTTCAGATACGCAGTATTTT. This encodes CASSLDLTVSDTQYF. The gene calls are TRBV7-8 and TRBJ2-3; D remains unclear. The CDR3 length is 15 residues. The ends were cut back, 1 base at V and 4 bases at J, with 12 bases in the middle. CDR1 and CDR2 (germline): SGHVS, FQNEAQ.

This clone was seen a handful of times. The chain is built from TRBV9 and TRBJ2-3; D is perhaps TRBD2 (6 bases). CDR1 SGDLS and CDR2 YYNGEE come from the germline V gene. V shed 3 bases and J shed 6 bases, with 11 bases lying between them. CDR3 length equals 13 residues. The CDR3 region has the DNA TGTGCCAGCAGCGCGTGGGGACTTGATACGCAGTATTTT. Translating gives CASSAWGLDTQYF.